This TCR beta chain was documented in a study of blood T cell repertoires in COVID-19 (dated by TCRdb to 2018 to 2020). For the wider study: Collaborator samples came from the United States, Italy and Spain and covered acute and convalescent phases of COVID-19. The dataset comprised deeply sampled blood TCRbeta repertoires from subjects exposed to, actively infected with, or recovered from COVID-19. The prospective study material was composed of cDNA or gDNA derived from T cells, B-cell-depleted T cells, or PBMCs. Samples came from the ongoing ImmuneRACE study (first 160 participants) plus 1,254 subjects from 6 global collaborators. Sample metadata almost always included a de-identified subject ID, COVID-19 status, age in years and sex. HLA class I and class II types, where available, came from metadata supplied by the sample provider rather than from assay-based typing. The repertoires were released in a freely available public database intended as a resource for research on the immune response to SARS-CoV-2.

The germline V gene gives CDR1 as SGHDT and CDR2 as YYEEEE. Taken from cysteine to phenylalanine, the CDR3 has 16 residues. Just the 48-base CDR3 DNA is kept, in frame starting at base 1. V trim: 4 bases; J trim: 3 bases; unmatched bases: 13. Comments on this clone: Its antigen has not been determined. Base qualities are not recorded, but no much larger clone differs from it by a single base.

Broad study findings and their caveats: The amount of clinical and demographic metadata varied by source and participant and was provided uncurated.

TCRbeta CDR3 regions were amplified from genomic DNA by means of the immunoSEQ Assay, a bias-controlled multiplex PCR. From the authors' description of their analysis: Within the assay, amplification of reference gene primers was used to estimate how many nucleated cells each sample contained. To quantify the absolute abundance of each unique TCRbeta CDR3 rearrangement, sequence reads were collapsed and filtered. For each sample, productive Simpson clonality was calculated as the square root of Simpson's diversity index over productive rearrangements. What TCRdb holds here is the immuneACCESS table cut down to in-frame rearrangements. Part of the clones is not present; checked against another copy, under half of the missing clones reflect an unresolved V gene, and the others are unexplained. That table supplies the V and J calls and clone size; D and trimming were determined from the DNA. The sample table records about 240,000 clones; around 90% of these occur just once. Approximately 7% of the sample rests with the top ten.

The collaborating institutions used their own protocols to collect whole blood in K2EDTA tubes. Collaborator samples were shipped for TCRbeta analysis as frozen whole blood, isolated PBMCs, or DNA extracted from either sample type. This receptor chain uses TRBV5-6 and TRBJ2-7; 7 nucleotides in the junction match TRBD2. The TCR originated in a woman aged 70-85 years with active or convalescent COVID-19. The sequencing sample was made of peripheral blood. DNA sequence: TGTGCCAGCAGCCCGGGGGGAGGGACCCTTTTCTACGAGCAGTACTTC. It translates to CASSPGGGTLFYEQYF.